The 27 T cell receptor beta chains below come from one sample, sequenced in a study of blood T cell repertoires in COVID-19. Profiling relied on immunoSEQ multiplex PCR, and the TCRdb table lists in-frame clones only, not all of them. This table holds about 140,000 clones, about 87% found once. Sequencing was carried out using peripheral blood. The receptor set was obtained from a woman aged 40 to 50 with acute or convalescent COVID-19.

This chain uses TRBV30 with TRBJ1-2, with 8 positions matching TRBD1. The CDR3 totals 13 residues. CDR1 is GTSNPN and CDR2 is SVGIG in the germline V gene (reference sequence). Unmatched junction bases numbered 6, after V lost 8 bases and J lost 1 base. CDR3 nucleotide sequence: TGTGCCGCGGACAGGGACCTTAACTATGGCTACACCTTC. Its translation: CAADRDLNYGYTF.

This clone was found once. V usage is TRBV10-3 and J usage is TRBJ1-6; the match to TRBD1 covers 7 bases. The CDR3 spans 15 residues. V was clipped by 2 bases and J by 4 bases; unmatched bases: 2. Germline V lookup: CDR1 ENHRY, CDR2 SYGVKD. CDR3 nucleotides: TGTGCCATCAGTGAGGGGGGACAGTATAATTCACCCCTCCACTTT. It codes for CAISEGGQYNSPLHF.

The rearrangement joins TRBV7-3 to TRBJ2-1; TRBD1 matches at 7 bases. The CDR3 is 13 amino acids. The germline V gene has CDR1 SGHTA and CDR2 FQGTGA. J lost 6 bases, V lost 6 bases, and 5 bases had no gene match. CDR3 DNA sequence: TGTGCCAGCAGTAGCAAGGGGGCCAATGAGCAGTTCTTC. As protein: CASSSKGANEQFF.

The chain joins TRBV6-6 to TRBJ2-6; a weak D match, TRBD2 (5 bases). V shed 2 bases and J shed 0 bases, with 5 bases lying between them. The CDR3 is 15 amino acids. CDR1 is MNHNY, CDR2 SVGAGI, per germline (reference sequence). The CDR3 nucleotides read TGTGCCAGCAGTTACCGGGACTCTGGGGCCAACGTCCTGACTTTC. Translating gives CASSYRDSGANVLTF.

The chain has TRBV7-3 and TRBJ1-2; TRBD1 might be the D (6 bases). Germline assignment: CDR1 SGHTA and CDR2 FQGTGA. The CDR3 runs 15 residues. V was clipped by 5 bases and J by 5 bases, with 18 bases between them. The CDR3, as DNA: TGTGCCAGCAGCCCCGAAGCTAGCAGGGGTTATGGCTACACCTTC. This translates into CASSPEASRGYGYTF.

This clone was counted once. The rearrangement joins TRBV4-3 to TRBJ2-3; D might be TRBD2 (5 bases). The CDR3 spans 15 residues. V lost 0 bases and J 4 bases, leaving 11 bases between the germline ends. CDR1 and CDR2 (germline): LGHNA, YSLEER. CDR3 residues: CASSQEGGRADTQYF. The CDR3 DNA is TGCGCCAGCAGCCAAGAGGGTGGGAGAGCAGATACGCAGTATTTT.

The V call is TRBV4-1, the J call TRBJ2-7; 10 nucleotides align to TRBD1. The CDR3 runs 15 residues. The V segment lost 4 bases and the J segment 4 bases; nucleotides outside the gene matches: 7. Germline V CDR1 and CDR2: MGHRA, YSYEKL. CDR3 sequence (DNA): TGCGCCAGCAGCCGAGGACAGGGGGATAGGTACGAGCAGTACTTC. Translation: CASSRGQGDRYEQYF.

V and J are TRBV7-9 and TRBJ1-2; TRBD1 might be the D (6 bases). V was shortened by 5 bases and J by 4 bases, with 20 bases between the two germline ends. The CDR3 extends over 16 amino acids. The germline V gene has CDR1 SEHNR and CDR2 FQNEAQ (reference sequence). DNA for the CDR3: TGTGCCAGCAGCCCCTCGGACAGCCCGGGTCCCTATGGCTACACCTTC. Translating gives CASSPSDSPGPYGYTF.

The genes are TRBV29-1 and TRBJ2-5; 11 nucleotides line up with TRBD2. CDR1 is SQVTM and CDR2 is ANQGSEA in the germline V gene. The junction had 3 bases not matched to a gene; V was cut back by 1 base and J by 2 bases. This CDR3 has 15 residues. CDR3 amino acids: CSVEALAGGQETQYF. As DNA, the CDR3 is TGCAGCGTTGAAGCGCTAGCGGGGGGACAAGAGACCCAGTACTTC.

The CDR3: CASSPIGTGHLGEQYF. The CDR3 DNA reads as TGTGCCAGCAGTCCGATCGGGACAGGGCATTTGGGTGAGCAGTACTTC. The chain recombines TRBV28 with TRBJ2-7, with 9 bases matching TRBD1. CDR1 is MDHEN and CDR2 is SYDVKM in the germline V gene. V lost 5 bases, J lost 7 bases, and 15 bases stayed unmatched. The CDR3 runs to 16 residues.

CDR3 DNA sequence: TGTGCCAGCAGCGGGGGGCGGACTGAAGCTTTCTTT. It specifies CASSGGRTEAFF. The chain combines TRBV12-3 or TRBV12-4 with TRBJ1-1; the D gene is possibly TRBD1 (6 bases). Trimming removed 6 bases at V and 5 bases at J, with 10 bases between. The CDR3 length is 12 residues.

The gene calls are TRBV29-1 and TRBJ1-1, with 9 bases aligning to TRBD1. Germline CDR1 reads SQVTM; CDR2 reads ANQGSEA. V gave up 0 bases and J gave up 4 bases; unmatched junction bases: 9. The CDR3 length is 16 residues. The CDR3 region has the DNA TGCAGCGTTGAAGATTTTGGCGGACAGGGGTCCACTGAAGCTTTCTTT. As protein: CSVEDFGGQGSTEAFF.

The chain has TRBV21-1 and TRBJ2-2; the DNA was not compared with TRBD2, the D call given in the table. TRBV21-1 is designated a pseudogene. The CDR3 has 16 residues. The CDR3 sequence: CASSTKLGGLAGELFF. CDR3 nucleotides: TGTGCCAGCAGCACAAAGTTGGGAGGCTTGGCCGGGGAGCTGTTTTTT.

This sequence joins TRBV28 and TRBJ2-7; 9 bases match TRBD1. The trim removed 5 bases at V and 0 bases at J, leaving 5 bases unmatched. Germline V lookup: CDR1 MDHEN, CDR2 SYDVKM. This CDR3 contains 15 residues. Here the CDR3 reads CASSGGQGSSYEQYF. The CDR3 DNA sequence: TGTGCCAGCAGTGGGGGACAGGGCAGCTCCTACGAGCAGTACTTC.

The V call is TRBV28, the J call TRBJ1-2; D not resolved. This CDR3 has 15 residues. Germline CDR1 MDHEN, CDR2 SYDVKM. Trimming removed 1 base from V and 4 bases from J, with 13 bases in between. CDR3 sequence: CASSLSGGQVYGYTF. The CDR3 DNA is TGTGCCAGCAGTTTATCAGGTGGGCAAGTCTATGGCTACACCTTC.

The CDR3 region is CASSQRSGSTDTQYF. For the CDR3, the DNA is TGTGCCAGCAGCCAAAGGAGCGGGTCTACAGATACGCAGTATTTT. J is TRBJ2-3 and V is TRBV9; possible D gene TRBD2, 6 bases. The V gene lost 4 bases and the J gene lost 3 bases, with 15 bases spanning the gap. Germline values: CDR1 SGDLS, CDR2 YYNGEE. CDR3 size: 15 residues.

The CDR3 spells CASRFLAGTSDTQYF. CDR3 sequence (DNA): TGCGCCAGCAGATTCCTAGCGGGGACCTCGGATACGCAGTATTTT. The chain couples TRBV5-1 to TRBJ2-3; 9 bases match TRBD2. J lost 6 bases, V lost 5 bases, and 10 bases had no gene match. This CDR3 is 15 amino acids long. Germline values: CDR1 SGHRS, CDR2 YFSETQ.

J is TRBJ2-7 and V is TRBV11-2, with D possibly TRBD1 on 5 matching bases. V was pared by 4 bases and J by 1 base, with 8 bases between. Per the germline V gene, CDR1 is SGHAT and CDR2 is FQNNGV. The length of the CDR3 is 13 residues. The CDR3 reads CASSYDSSYEQYF. In DNA, the CDR3 is TGTGCCAGCAGCTATGACAGTTCCTACGAGCAGTACTTC.

V and J are TRBV4-3 and TRBJ2-7, with 8 bases that match TRBD1. Germline-derived CDR1 and CDR2 are LGHNA and YSLEER. CDR3 length equals 14 residues. Trimming removed 0 bases from V and 7 bases from J; junction bases left unmatched: 5. CDR3 in DNA: TGCGCCAGCAGCCAAGAGATGGACAGGGATGAGCAGTACTTC. It specifies CASSQEMDRDEQYF.

This clone was found a few times. This chain joins TRBV7-2 and TRBJ2-1, with 10 bases fitting TRBD2. J was trimmed by 9 bases and V by 4 bases; bases with no gene match: 12. The germline CDR1 and CDR2 sequences are SGHTA and FQGNSA. The CDR3 extends over 16 amino acids. In DNA, the CDR3 is TGTGCCAGCAGCTCCCGGACTAGCGGATCTAGAGCTGAGCAGTTCTTC. Its translation: CASSSRTSGSRAEQFF.

The gene calls are TRBV7-2 and TRBJ2-7; TRBD2 matches 7 bases. The CDR3 is 15 residues long. With 2 bases clipped from V and 0 bases from J, the junction kept 4 bases outside the gene matches. Germline V lookup: CDR1 SGHTA, CDR2 FQGNSA. As DNA, the CDR3 is TGTGCCAGCAGCTTAAAGGCTAGCGGCTCCTACGAGCAGTACTTC. Translated, it gives CASSLKASGSYEQYF.

The rearrangement uses TRBV27 and TRBJ1-6; 7 positions agree with TRBD1. There are 16 residues in the CDR3. With 1 base clipped from V and 6 bases from J, the junction kept 6 bases outside the gene matches. CDR1 and CDR2 (germline): MNHEY, SMNVEV (reference sequence). The CDR3 DNA is TGTGCCAGCAGTTTATACAGGGGAGGATTTAATTCACCCCTCCACTTT. Translating it yields CASSLYRGGFNSPLHF.

The chain couples TRBV11-2 to TRBJ2-7; TRBD2 might be the D (5 bases). The germline CDR1 and CDR2 sequences are SGHAT and FQNNGV. V lost 5 bases and J lost 1, with 9 bases in between. The length of the CDR3 is 13 residues. In DNA form, the CDR3 reads TGTGCCAGCAGCCCTCGGGGTTCCTACGAGCAGTACTTC. Its protein product is CASSPRGSYEQYF.

The rearrangement joins TRBV30 to TRBJ1-4; 9 positions agree with TRBD1. CDR1 is GTSNPN and CDR2 is SVGIG in the germline V gene (reference sequence). The CDR3 runs to 14 residues. The V gene end was trimmed by 4 bases and the J gene end by 5 bases; junction bases not matched to a gene: 5. CDR3 in amino acids: CAWTRQGGNEKLFF. The CDR3 bases are TGTGCCTGGACCCGACAGGGGGGGAATGAAAAACTGTTTTTT.

The chain recombines TRBV5-4 with TRBJ2-5; perhaps TRBD1 as D (5 bases). This CDR3 has 15 amino acids. Germline V gene data show CDR1 as SGHNT and CDR2 as YYREEE (reference sequence). The V gene lost 3 bases and the J gene lost 2 bases, with 14 bases spanning the gap. The CDR3 sequence: CASSSQGPIQETQYF. As DNA, the CDR3 is TGTGCCAGCAGCTCCCAGGGCCCGATTCAAGAGACCCAGTACTTC.

The DNA for the CDR3 is TGTGCCGCGGGACAGGGGGCCTCTGGAAACACCATATATTTT. This gives the protein CAAGQGASGNTIYF. V and J are TRBV10-3 and TRBJ1-3; 12 bases line up with TRBD1. CDR1 and CDR2 (germline): ENHRY, SYGVKD. The trim removed 11 bases at V and 0 bases at J, leaving 2 bases unmatched. This CDR3 contains 14 residues.

The V call is TRBV25-1, the J call TRBJ1-2; D is undetermined. This CDR3 spans 14 amino acids. V dropped 6 bases and J dropped 4 bases, with 15 bases sitting between them. CDR1 and CDR2 (germline): MGHDK, SYGVNS. The DNA of the CDR3 is TGTGCCAGCAGGGCCCAAAATGGCGGCTATGGCTACACCTTC. Amino acids: CASRAQNGGYGYTF.